This TCR beta chain comes out of a study of blood T cells in healthy people across ages. Each of the donors had 8 to 10 milliliters of peripheral blood drawn into EDTA-treated Vacutainer tubes. Next came a second PCR, run for roughly 6 to 11 cycles, which used a sample-barcoded 5' primer along with a J-beta primer mix. A single record per CDR3 protein comes from TCRdb applying MiXCR to the 5' RACE reads. The sample shows roughly 800,000 distinct CDR3 sequences, about three fifths of them seen only once. General study results and limits: CMV status of donors was not determined, possibly confounding expanded clonotype changes.

As to this clonotype: Its antigen is as yet unknown.

The CDR3 has 14 amino acids. Germline V gene lookup returns CDR1 SGHTA and CDR2 FQGNSA. The germline V and J ends were trimmed by 3 bases and 3 bases, with 8 bases remaining between them. The sequenced sample was blood. The TCR was taken from a man under 40 in good health. The V and J genes are TRBV7-2 and TRBJ2-2; D possibly corresponds to TRBD1 (5 bases). The CDR3: CASSFTGDTGELFF. CDR3 bases: TGTGCCAGCAGCTTCACAGGAGACACCGGGGAGCTGTTTTTT.